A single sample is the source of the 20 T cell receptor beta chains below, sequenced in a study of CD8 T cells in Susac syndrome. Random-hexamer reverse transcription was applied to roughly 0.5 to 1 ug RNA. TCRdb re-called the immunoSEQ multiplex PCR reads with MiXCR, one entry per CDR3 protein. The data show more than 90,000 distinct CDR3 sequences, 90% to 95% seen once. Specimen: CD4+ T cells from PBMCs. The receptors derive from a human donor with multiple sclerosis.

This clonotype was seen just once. CDR3 protein: CASSPWGESYSTQYF. Written as DNA, the CDR3 is TGTGCCAGCAGCCCCTGGGGGGAGAGTTATAGTACGCAGTATTTT. The chain links TRBV7-9 to TRBJ2-3, with D perhaps TRBD2 (6 bases). Germline V gene data show CDR1 as SEHNR and CDR2 as FQNEAQ (reference sequence). This CDR3 spans 15 amino acids. V gave up 5 bases and J gave up 8 bases, with 20 bases separating them.

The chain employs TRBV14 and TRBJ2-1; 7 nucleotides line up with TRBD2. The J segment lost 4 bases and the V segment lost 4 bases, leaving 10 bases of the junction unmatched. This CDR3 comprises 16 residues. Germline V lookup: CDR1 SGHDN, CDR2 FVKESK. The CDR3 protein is CASSRIAGLPYNEQFF. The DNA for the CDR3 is TGTGCCAGCAGCCGAATTGCGGGACTACCGTACAATGAGCAGTTCTTC.

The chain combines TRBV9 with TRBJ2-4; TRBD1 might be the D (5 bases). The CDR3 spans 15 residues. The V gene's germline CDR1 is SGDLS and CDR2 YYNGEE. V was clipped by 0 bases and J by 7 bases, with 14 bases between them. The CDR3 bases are TGTGCCAGCAGCGTAGATGGGGAAGGGGTGAACATTCAGTACTTC. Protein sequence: CASSVDGEGVNIQYF.

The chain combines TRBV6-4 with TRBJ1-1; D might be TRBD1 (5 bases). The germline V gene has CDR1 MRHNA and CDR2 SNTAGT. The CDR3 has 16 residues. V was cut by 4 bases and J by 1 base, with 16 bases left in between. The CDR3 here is CASSAEPGLWNTEAFF. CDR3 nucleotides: TGTGCCAGCAGTGCCGAACCGGGACTTTGGAACACTGAAGCTTTCTTT.

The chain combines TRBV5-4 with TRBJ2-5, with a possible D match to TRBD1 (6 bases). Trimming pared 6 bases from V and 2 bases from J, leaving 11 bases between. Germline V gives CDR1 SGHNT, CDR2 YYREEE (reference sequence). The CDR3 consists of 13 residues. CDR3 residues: CASKTGLQETQYF. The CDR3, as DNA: TGTGCCAGCAAGACAGGATTACAAGAGACCCAGTACTTC.

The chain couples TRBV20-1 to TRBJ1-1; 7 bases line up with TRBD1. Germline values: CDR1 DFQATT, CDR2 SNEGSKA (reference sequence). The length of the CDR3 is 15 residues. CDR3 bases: TGCAGCATCCCCGGGGCAGGGGGAACGAACACTGAAGCTTTCTTT. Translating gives CSIPGAGGTNTEAFF.

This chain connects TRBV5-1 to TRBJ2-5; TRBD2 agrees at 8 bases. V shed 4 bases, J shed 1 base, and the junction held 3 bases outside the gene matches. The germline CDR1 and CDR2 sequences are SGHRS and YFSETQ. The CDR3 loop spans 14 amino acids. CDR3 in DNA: TGCGCCAGCAGCCTCGGGACTAGCCAAGAGACCCAGTACTTC. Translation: CASSLGTSQETQYF.

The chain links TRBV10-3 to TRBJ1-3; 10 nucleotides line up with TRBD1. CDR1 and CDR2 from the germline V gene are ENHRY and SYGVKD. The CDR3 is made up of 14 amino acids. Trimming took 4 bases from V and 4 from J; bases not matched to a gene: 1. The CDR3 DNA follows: TGTGCCATCAGTGGGACAGGGGGAGGAAACACCATATATTTT. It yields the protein CAISGTGGGNTIYF.

The CDR3 DNA reads TGTGCCAGCAGTTTATTATATTCGGGTAATGAAAAACTGTTTTTT. The encoded protein is CASSLLYSGNEKLFF. The chain employs TRBV27 and TRBJ1-4; D ambiguous. The CDR3 sequence is 15 residues long. Germline V gives CDR1 MNHEY, CDR2 SMNVEV (reference sequence). The V and J ends lost 1 base and 4 bases respectively, with 10 bases between them. Full variable domain (outside the CDR3, taken from reference TRBV27 and TRBJ1-4): EAQVTQNPRYLITVTGKKLTVTCSQNMNHEYMSWYRQDPGLGLRQIYYSMNVEVTDKGDVPEGYKVSRKEKRNFPLILESPSPNQTSLYFCASSLLYSGNEKLFFGSGTQLSVL.

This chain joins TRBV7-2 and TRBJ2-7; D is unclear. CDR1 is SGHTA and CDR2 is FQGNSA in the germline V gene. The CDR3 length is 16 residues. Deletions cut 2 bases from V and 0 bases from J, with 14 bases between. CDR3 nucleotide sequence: TGTGCCAGCAGCTTACGGTCAGGCGCGAGCTCCTACGAGCAGTACTTC. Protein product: CASSLRSGASSYEQYF.

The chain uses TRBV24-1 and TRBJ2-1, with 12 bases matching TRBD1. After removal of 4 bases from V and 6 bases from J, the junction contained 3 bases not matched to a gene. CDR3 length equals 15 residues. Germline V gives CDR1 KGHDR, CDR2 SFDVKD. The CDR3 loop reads CATSDPGQGANEQFF. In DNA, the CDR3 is TGTGCCACCAGTGACCCGGGACAGGGGGCCAATGAGCAGTTCTTC.

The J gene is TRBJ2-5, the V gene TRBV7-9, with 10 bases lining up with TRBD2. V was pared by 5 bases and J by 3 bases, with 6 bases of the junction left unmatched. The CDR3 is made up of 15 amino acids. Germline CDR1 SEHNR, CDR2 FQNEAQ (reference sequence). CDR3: CASSPAGGRKETQYF. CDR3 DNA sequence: TGTGCCAGCAGCCCAGCGGGGGGGAGGAAAGAGACCCAGTACTTC.

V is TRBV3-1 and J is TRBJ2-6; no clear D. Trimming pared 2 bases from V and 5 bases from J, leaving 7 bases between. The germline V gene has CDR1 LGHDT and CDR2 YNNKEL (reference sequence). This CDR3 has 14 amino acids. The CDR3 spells CASSQNDRANVLTF. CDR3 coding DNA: TGTGCCAGCAGCCAAAATGACAGGGCCAACGTCCTGACTTTC.

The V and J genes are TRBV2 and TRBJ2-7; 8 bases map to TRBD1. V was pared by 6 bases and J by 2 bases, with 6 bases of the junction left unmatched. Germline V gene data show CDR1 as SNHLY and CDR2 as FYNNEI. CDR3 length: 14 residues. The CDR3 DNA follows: TGTGCCAGCAGCCCTAGGACAGGGCCCTACGAGCAGTACTTC. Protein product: CASSPRTGPYEQYF.

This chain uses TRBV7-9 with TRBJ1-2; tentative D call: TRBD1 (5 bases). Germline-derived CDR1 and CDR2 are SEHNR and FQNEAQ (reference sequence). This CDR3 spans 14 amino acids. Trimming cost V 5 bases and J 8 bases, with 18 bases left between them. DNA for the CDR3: TGTGCCAGCAGCGCCGGCCAGGGAATAGGAGGCTACACCTTC. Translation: CASSAGQGIGGYTF.

The CDR3 sequence is CASSLYVGGYTF. CDR3 nucleotide sequence: TGTGCCAGCAGCTTGTATGTTGGCGGCTACACCTTC. This chain uses TRBV5-4 with TRBJ1-2; D is unresolved. This CDR3 spans 12 amino acids. The germline V and J ends were trimmed by 1 base and 8 bases, with 9 bases remaining between them. Per the germline V gene, CDR1 is SGHNT and CDR2 is YYREEE (reference sequence).

The CDR3 protein is CSALGAGFEKLFF. CDR3 sequence (DNA): TGCAGTGCCCTCGGAGCAGGGTTTGAAAAACTGTTTTTT. The chain uses TRBV20-1 and TRBJ1-4; D may be TRBD1 (5 bases). Germline assignment: CDR1 DFQATT and CDR2 SNEGSKA (reference sequence). The V end lost 6 bases, the J end lost 7 bases, and 15 bases lay between the germline ends. CDR3 length: 13 residues.

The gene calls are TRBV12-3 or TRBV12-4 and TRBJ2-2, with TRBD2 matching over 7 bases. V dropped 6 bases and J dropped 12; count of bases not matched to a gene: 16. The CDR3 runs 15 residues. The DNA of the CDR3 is TGTGCCAGCAGCCCCCAGGTGGTGGGGGGGAGGAAGCTGTTTTTT. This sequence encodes CASSPQVVGGRKLFF.

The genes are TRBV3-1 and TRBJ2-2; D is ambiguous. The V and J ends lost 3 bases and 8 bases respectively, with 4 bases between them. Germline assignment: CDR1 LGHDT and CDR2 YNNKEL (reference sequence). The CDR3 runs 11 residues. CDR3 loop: CASSQTGELFF. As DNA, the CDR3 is TGTGCCAGCAGCCAGACGGGGGAGCTGTTTTTT.

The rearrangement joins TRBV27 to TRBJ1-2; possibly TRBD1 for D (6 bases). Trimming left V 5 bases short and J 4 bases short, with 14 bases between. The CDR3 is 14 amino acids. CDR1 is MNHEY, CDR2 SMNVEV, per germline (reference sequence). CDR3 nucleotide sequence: TGTGCCAGCAGTACCTTAGCAGGGGTCTATGGCTACACCTTC. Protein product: CASSTLAGVYGYTF.